One T cell receptor beta chain is described in this entry. Its cognate antigen is unknown. Per the germline V gene, CDR1 is LNHDA and CDR2 is SQIVND (reference sequence). This CDR3 spans 13 amino acids. Trimming removed 5 bases at V and 3 bases at J, with 11 bases between. Genomic DNA of each subset was evenly split across several immunoSEQ plates. Libraries were prepared by immunoSEQ multiplex PCR; TCRdb keeps only in-frame clonotypes and omits some of them. The repertoire includes some 2,000,000 clones, less than 95% of them detected once, and roughly 1.1% sits in the top ten. Naive CD8 populations comprised CD45RO-negative cells positively selected for CCR7, excluding terminally differentiated effector memory CD45RA+ cells. Each of the donors was a healthy adult who was HIV-negative and had not had a recent acute infection or vaccination. This entry comes from a study of shared clonotypes between healthy human individuals. Study-level points and caveats: Larger estimated richness was generally seen in naive subsets than in memory subsets. Measured sharing among donors was expected to vary with sequencing depth.

Sequencing was done on a sample of naive CD8+ T cells sorted from blood. The chain employs TRBV19 and TRBJ2-7, with TRBD2 as a possible D gene (7 bases). The clonotype was recovered from a man aged 18 to 29 in good health. CDR3 bases: TGTGCCAGTAGTGCGGGGGCCTACTACGAGCAGTACTTC. This gives the protein CASSAGAYYEQYF.